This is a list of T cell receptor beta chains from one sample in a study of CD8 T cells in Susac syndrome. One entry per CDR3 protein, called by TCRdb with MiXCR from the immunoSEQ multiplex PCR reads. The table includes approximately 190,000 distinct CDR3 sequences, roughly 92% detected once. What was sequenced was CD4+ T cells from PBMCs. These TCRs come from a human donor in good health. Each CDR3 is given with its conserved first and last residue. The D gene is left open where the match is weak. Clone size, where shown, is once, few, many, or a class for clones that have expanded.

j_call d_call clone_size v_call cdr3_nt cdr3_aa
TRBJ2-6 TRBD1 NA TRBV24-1 TGTGCCACAGGGGACAGACTCTCTGGGGCCAACGTCCTGACTTTC CATGDRLSGANVLTF
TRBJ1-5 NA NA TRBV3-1 TGTGCCAGCAGCCAAGAGAGGTCTAATCAGCCCCAGCATTTT CASSQERSNQPQHF
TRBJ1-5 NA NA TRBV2 TGTGCCAGCAGCGACACAGCCCGGCCCCAGCATTTT CASSDTARPQHF
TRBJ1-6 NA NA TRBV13 TGTGCCAGCAGCTTGACGGAAAGCTCCTATAATTCACCCCTCCACTTT CASSLTESSYNSPLHF
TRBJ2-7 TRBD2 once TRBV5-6 TGTGCCAGCAGCTTTTCCAGCCGGGAGGCGCAGTACTTC CASSFSSREAQYF
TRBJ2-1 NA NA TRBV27 TGTGCCAGCAGTTTCTGGTTAGGGGGGCAGAACAATGAGCAGTTCTTC CASSFWLGGQNNEQFF
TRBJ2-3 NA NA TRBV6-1 TGTGCCAGCAGCTTCGGGGGGCTAGGGCCCACCAAAGATACGCAGTATTTT CASSFGGLGPTKDTQYF
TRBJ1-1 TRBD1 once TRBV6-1 TGTGCCAGCAGCCCTTTCGGGACAGGGAACACTGAAGCTTTCTTT CASSPFGTGNTEAFF
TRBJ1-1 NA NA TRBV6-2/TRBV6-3 TGTGCCAGCACCAGAATGACCGCGAACACTGAAGCTTTCTTT CASTRMTANTEAFF
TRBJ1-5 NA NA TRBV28 TGTGCCAGCAGGGACGGGACGGGGTATCAGCCCCAGCATTTT CASRDGTGYQPQHF
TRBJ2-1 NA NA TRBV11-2 TGTGCCAGCAGCTTCCTAGACCCCTCCGTCACCAGCGACGCCGGTAGTAATGAGCAGTTCTTC CASSFLDPSVTSDAGSNEQFF
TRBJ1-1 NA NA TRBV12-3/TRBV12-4 TGTGCCAGCAGTTCTCGTGGGAGGGGAGCTTTCTTT CASSSRGRGAFF
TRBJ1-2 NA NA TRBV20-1 TGCAGTGCCCCGGCGGGGCGGGGAGGCTATGGCTACACCTTC CSAPAGRGGYGYTF
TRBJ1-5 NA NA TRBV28 TGTGCCAGCAGTTTTGGGGGGAAGCCCCAGCATTTT CASSFGGKPQHF
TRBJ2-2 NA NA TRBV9 TGTGCCAGCAGCGTAGTGACAGGGAACACCGGGGAGCTGTTTTTT CASSVVTGNTGELFF
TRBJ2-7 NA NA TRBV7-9 TGTGCCAGCAGCTTAGACCAGGGTTCCTACGAGCAGTACTTC CASSLDQGSYEQYF
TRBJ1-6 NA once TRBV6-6 TGTGCCATTTGGACGGCGAGCTCCTATAATTCACCCCTCCACTTT CAIWTASSYNSPLHF
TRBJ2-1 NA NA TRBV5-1 TGCGCCAGCAGCTTGGGGAGCCGGGACTTTAAGTTCTTC CASSLGSRDFKFF
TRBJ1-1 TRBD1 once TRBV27 TGTGCCAGCAGTCTATCCCGACAGGGGGCGGTTAGCACTGAAGCTTTCTTT CASSLSRQGAVSTEAFF
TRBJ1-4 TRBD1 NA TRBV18 TGTGCCAGCTCACAACTACAGGGGGCTGAGAAAAAACTGTTTTTT CASSQLQGAEKKLFF
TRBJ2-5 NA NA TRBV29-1 TGCAGCGTTGGGGCTTCACAAGAGACCCAGTACTTC CSVGASQETQYF
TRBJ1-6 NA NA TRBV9 TGTGCCAGCAGCCTCAGGGACATCGGCGATTCACCCCTCCACTTT CASSLRDIGDSPLHF
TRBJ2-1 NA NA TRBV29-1 TGCAGCGTTGGACAGGCTGAGCAGTTCTTC CSVGQAEQFF
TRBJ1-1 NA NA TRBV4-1 TGCGCCAGCAGGGCCAGTGGCCGTGCGTACACTGAAGCTTTCTTT CASRASGRAYTEAFF
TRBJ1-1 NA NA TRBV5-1 TGCGCCAGCAGCTTTGATCGGACTGGAGCTTTCTTT CASSFDRTGAFF
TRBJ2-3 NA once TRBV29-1 TGCAGCGTTGAAAAGGGACCAGATACGCAGTATTTT CSVEKGPDTQYF
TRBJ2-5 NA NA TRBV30 TGTGCCTGGACCCGCCTGGGCGGGGAGACCCAGTACTTC CAWTRLGGETQYF
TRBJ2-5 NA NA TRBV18 TGTGCCAGCTCACCACGACGACCAGGGTCCCAAGAGACCCAGTACTTC CASSPRRPGSQETQYF
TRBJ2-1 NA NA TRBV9 TGTGCCAGCAGCCCCCGAGTCCCGGGGAGCTCCTACAATGAGCAGTTCTTC CASSPRVPGSSYNEQFF
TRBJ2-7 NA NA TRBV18 TGTGCCAGCTCACCGGTTGGGCTCGAGCAGTACTTC CASSPVGLEQYF
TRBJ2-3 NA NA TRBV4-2 TGTGCCAGCAGCCAAGGTGGGGGCGCCCTCTTGGGTACGCAGTATTTT CASSQGGGALLGTQYF
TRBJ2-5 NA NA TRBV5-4 TGTGCCAGCAGCTTAAAGGGGGGCCAAGAGACCCAGTACTTC CASSLKGGQETQYF
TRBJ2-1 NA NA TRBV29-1 TGCAGCGTTGAGGTGGGACGGAACTACAATGAGCAGTTCTTC CSVEVGRNYNEQFF
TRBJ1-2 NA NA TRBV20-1 TGCAGTGCTACCCAAACCGGGACTACCGGTGGCTACACCTTC CSATQTGTTGGYTF
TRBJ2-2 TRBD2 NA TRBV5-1 TGCGCCAGCAGCTTGGGACTAGCACCAGGGACCGGGGAGCTGTTTTTT CASSLGLAPGTGELFF
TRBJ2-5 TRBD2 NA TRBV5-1 TGCGCCAGCAGCCTGCTGCGGGGGGCGGAGACCCAGTACTTC CASSLLRGAETQYF
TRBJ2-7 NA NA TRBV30 TGTGCCTGCTCCGGCGGCAGGGGCGCCTACGAGCAGTACTTC CACSGGRGAYEQYF
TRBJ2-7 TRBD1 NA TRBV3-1 TGTGCCAGCAGCCAAGCACAGGGGGCAATTGGCGAGCAGTACTTC CASSQAQGAIGEQYF
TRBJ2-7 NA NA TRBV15 TGTGCCACGCCGAAAATGGGATTGGGTAACTACGAGCAGTACTTC CATPKMGLGNYEQYF
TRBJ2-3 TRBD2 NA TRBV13 TGTGCCAGCAGCCCCCCAGCGGGGGGGCAAGATACGCAGTATTTT CASSPPAGGQDTQYF
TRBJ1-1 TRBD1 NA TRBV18 TGTGCCAGCTCACCAGAGACAGGGGCGACTTTCTTT CASSPETGATFF
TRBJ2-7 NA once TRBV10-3 TGTGCCATCAGTGCTGACTCCTACGAGCAGTACTTC CAISADSYEQYF
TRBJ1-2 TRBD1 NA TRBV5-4 TGTGCCAGCAGCCTACAGGGGGCGGTTGGCTACACCTTC CASSLQGAVGYTF
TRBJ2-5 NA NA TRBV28 TGTGCCAGCAGTTTAGGGGGGACAGTTGAGACCCAGTACTTC CASSLGGTVETQYF
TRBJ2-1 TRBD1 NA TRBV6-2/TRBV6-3 TGTGCCAGCAGTTCCGGACAGGGCAAAGCCAATGAGCAGTTCTTC CASSSGQGKANEQFF
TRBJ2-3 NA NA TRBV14 TGTGCCAGCAGCCCGACGCCAGGCACAGATACGCAGTATTTT CASSPTPGTDTQYF
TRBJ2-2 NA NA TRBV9 TGTGCCAGCAGGGGAATCGCGAACACCGGGGAGCTGTTTTTT CASRGIANTGELFF
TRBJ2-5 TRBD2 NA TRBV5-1 TGTGCCAGCAGCTTAGCGGGGTCCCAAGAGACCCAGTACTTC CASSLAGSQETQYF
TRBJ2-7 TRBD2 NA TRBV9 TGTGCCAGCAGTCAGGGTAGCGGGGGCTACGAGCAGTACTTC CASSQGSGGYEQYF
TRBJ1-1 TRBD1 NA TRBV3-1 TGTGCCAGCAGCCACAGGGGGCAAGCTTTCTTT CASSHRGQAFF
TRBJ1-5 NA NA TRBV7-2 TGTGCCAGCAGCTTAGCTGTTAATGGGCAGCCCCAGCATTTT CASSLAVNGQPQHF
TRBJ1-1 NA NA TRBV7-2 TGTGCCAGCAGCAAGACCGGGGACGCGAACACTGAAGCTTTCTTT CASSKTGDANTEAFF
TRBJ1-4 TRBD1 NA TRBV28 TGTGCCAGCAGTTCATCGGACAGGTTCCCGCAACTGTTTTTT CASSSSDRFPQLFF
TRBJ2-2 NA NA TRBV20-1 TGCAGTGCTAGAGATCAGGCAGCCGGGCGTCTCACCGGGGAGCTGTTTTTT CSARDQAAGRLTGELFF
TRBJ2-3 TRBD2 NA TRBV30 TGTGCCTGGAGTGACGCCGGGCCTAGCGGGGGGGCCACAGATACGCAGTATTTT CAWSDAGPSGGATDTQYF
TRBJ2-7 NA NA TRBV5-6 TGTGCCAGCACCCCGACAGGCAACGACGAGCAGTACTTC CASTPTGNDEQYF
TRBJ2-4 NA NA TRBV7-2 TGTGCCAGCAGCTTAGGAGGGTCCAAAAACATTCAGTACTTC CASSLGGSKNIQYF
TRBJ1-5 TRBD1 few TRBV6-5 TGTGCCAGCAGTCGTACAGGGGGAGGTCAGCCCCAGCATTTT CASSRTGGGQPQHF
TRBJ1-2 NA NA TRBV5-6 TGTGCCAGCAGCTTTGGCAGCGACTATGGCTACACCTTC CASSFGSDYGYTF